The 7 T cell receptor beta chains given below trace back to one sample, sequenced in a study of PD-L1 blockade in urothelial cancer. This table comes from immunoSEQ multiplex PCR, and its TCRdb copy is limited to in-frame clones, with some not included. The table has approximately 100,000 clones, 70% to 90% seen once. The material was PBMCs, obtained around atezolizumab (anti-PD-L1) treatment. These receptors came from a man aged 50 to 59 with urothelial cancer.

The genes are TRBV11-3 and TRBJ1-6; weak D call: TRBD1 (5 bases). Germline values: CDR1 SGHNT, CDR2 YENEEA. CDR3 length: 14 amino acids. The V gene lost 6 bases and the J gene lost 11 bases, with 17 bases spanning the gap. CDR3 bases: TGTGCCAGCAGGGGGGGGGATCGATGGCCACCCCTCCACTTT. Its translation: CASRGGDRWPPLHF.

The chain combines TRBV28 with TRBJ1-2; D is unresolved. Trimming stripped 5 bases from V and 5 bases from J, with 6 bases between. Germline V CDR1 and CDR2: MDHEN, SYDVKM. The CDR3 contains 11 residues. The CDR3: CASSPGYGYTF. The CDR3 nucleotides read TGTGCCAGCAGTCCAGGATATGGCTACACCTTC.

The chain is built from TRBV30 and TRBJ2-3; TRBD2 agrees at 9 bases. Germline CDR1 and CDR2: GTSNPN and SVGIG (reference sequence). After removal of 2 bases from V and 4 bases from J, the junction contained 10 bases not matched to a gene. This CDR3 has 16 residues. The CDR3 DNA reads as TGTGCCTGGAGTAGTTTCTGGCGGGGGGGGGCAGATACGCAGTATTTT. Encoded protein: CAWSSFWRGGADTQYF.

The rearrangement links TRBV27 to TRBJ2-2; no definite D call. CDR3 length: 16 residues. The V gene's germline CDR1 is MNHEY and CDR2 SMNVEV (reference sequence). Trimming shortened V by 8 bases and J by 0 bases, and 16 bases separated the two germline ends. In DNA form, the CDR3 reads TGTGCCAGCCGGAGTTTAGGATCCCCGAACACCGGGGAGCTGTTTTTT. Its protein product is CASRSLGSPNTGELFF.

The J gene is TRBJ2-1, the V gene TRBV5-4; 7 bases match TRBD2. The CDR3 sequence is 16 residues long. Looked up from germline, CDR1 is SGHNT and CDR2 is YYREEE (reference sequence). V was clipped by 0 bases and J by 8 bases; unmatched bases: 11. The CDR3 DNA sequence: TGTGCCAGCAGCTTGGCCCAAGGTAGGGGAGGGGATGAGCAGTTCTTC. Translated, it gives CASSLAQGRGGDEQFF.

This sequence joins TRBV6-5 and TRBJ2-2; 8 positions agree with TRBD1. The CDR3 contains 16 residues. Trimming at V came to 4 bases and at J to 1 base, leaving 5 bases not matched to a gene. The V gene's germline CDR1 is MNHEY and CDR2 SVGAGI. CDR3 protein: CASSFEQGGNTGELFF. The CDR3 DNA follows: TGTGCCAGCAGTTTCGAACAGGGGGGGAACACCGGGGAGCTGTTTTTT.

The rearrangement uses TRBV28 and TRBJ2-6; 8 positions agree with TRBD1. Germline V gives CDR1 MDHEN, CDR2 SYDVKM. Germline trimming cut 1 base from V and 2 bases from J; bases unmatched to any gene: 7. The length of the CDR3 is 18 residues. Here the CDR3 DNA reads TGTGCCAGCAGTTTATATAGGACAGGGCTCCCTGGGGCCAACGTCCTGACTTTC. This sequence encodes CASSLYRTGLPGANVLTF.